This T cell receptor beta chain was identified during a study of blood T cells in healthy people across ages. Study at large: Template switching captured about one barcoded beta molecule per two T cells.

Study outcomes and limitations: CMV status of donors was unknown, possibly confounding expanded clonotype changes. Unsorted PBMCs prevented conclusive naive versus antigen-experienced comparison. Roughly linearly, TCR beta diversity per million T cells fell as age increased.

The CDR3 extends over 16 amino acids. The germline V and J ends were trimmed by 0 bases and 3 bases, with 14 bases remaining between them. CDR1 and CDR2 (germline): SGHVS, FQNEAQ. Together with a sample-barcoded 5' primer, a J-beta primer mix was included in a second PCR lasting roughly 6 to 12 cycles. A single record per CDR3 protein comes from TCRdb applying MiXCR to the 5' RACE reads. Of about 640,000 distinct CDR3 sequences detected, about 54% appear once; the ten largest clones hold approximately 40%. Of note for this clonotype: The antigen is unknown.

The source is a man aged 60 to 69 in good health. The rearrangement uses TRBV7-8 and TRBJ1-2, with TRBD1 as a possible D gene (5 bases). Input material: blood. The CDR3 protein is CASSLAVLQGDYGYTF. CDR3 sequence (DNA): TGTGCCAGCAGCTTAGCGGTCCTGCAGGGCGACTATGGCTACACCTTC. Complete variable domain (other parts from reference TRBV7-8 and TRBJ1-2): GAGVSQSPRYKVAKRGQDVALRCDPISGHVSLFWYQQALGQGPEFLTYFQNEAQLDKSGLPSDRFFAERPEGSVSTLKIQRTQQEDSAVYLCASSLAVLQGDYGYTFGSGTRLTVV.